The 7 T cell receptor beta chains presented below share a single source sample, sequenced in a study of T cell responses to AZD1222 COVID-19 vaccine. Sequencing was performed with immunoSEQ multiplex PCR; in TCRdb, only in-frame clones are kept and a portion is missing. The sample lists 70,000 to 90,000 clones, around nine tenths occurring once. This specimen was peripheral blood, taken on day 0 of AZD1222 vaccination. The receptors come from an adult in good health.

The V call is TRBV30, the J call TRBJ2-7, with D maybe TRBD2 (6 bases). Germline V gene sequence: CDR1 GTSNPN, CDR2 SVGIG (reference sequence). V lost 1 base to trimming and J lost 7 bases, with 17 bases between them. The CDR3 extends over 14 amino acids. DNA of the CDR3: TGTGCCTGGAGTGGGGAGCGGAGGGCTGAAGAGCAGTACTTC. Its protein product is CAWSGERRAEEQYF.

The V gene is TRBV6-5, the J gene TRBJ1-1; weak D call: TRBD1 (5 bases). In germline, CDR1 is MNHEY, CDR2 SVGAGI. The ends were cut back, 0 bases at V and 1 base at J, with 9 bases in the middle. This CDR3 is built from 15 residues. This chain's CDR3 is CASSYSGGRNTEAFF. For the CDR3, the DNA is TGTGCCAGCAGTTACTCCGGGGGAAGGAACACTGAAGCTTTCTTT.

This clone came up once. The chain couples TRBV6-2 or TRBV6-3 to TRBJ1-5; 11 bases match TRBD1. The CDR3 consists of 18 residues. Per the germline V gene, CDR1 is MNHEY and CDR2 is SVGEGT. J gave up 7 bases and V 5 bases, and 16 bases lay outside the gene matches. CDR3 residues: CASSVQGTGGELVQPQHF. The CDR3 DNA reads TGTGCCAGCAGTGTCCAAGGGACAGGGGGGGAATTGGTACAGCCCCAGCATTTT.

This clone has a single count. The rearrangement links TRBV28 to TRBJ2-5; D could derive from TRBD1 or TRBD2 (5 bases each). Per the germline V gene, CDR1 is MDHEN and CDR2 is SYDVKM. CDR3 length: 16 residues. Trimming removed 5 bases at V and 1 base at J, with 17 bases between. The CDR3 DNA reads TGTGCCAGCAGTAGTGGGGGTCGGCGTCGCCAAGAGACCCAGTACTTC. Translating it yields CASSSGGRRRQETQYF.

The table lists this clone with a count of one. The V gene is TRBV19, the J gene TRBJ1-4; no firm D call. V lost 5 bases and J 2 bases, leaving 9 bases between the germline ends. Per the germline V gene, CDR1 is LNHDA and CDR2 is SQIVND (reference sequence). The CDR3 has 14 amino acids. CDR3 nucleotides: TGTGCCAGTAGTGCGTCTGTCACTAATGAAAAACTGTTTTTT. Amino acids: CASSASVTNEKLFF.

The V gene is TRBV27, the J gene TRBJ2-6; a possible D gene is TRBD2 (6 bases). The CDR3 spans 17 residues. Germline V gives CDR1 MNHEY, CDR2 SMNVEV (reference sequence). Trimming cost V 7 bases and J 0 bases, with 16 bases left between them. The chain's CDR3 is CASMREVAFSGANVLTF. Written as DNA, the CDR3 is TGTGCCAGCATGAGGGAGGTGGCTTTCTCTGGGGCCAACGTCCTGACTTTC.

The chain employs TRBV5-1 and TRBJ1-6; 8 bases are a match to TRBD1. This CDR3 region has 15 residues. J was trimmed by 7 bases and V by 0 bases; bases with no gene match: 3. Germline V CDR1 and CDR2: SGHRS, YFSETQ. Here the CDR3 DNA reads TGCGCCAGCAGCTTGGGACAGGGGCGCAATTCACCCCTCCACTTT. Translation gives CASSLGQGRNSPLHF.